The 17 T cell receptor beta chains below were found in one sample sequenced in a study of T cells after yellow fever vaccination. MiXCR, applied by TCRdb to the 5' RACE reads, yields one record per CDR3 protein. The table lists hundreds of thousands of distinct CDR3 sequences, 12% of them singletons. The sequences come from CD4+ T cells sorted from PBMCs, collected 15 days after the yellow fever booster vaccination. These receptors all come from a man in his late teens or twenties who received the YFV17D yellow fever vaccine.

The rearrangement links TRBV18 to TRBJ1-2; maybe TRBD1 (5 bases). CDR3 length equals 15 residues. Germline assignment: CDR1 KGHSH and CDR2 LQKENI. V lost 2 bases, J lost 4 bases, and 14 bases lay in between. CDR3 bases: TGTGCCAGCTCACCAATGACAACTCAGGGCTATGGCTACACCTTC. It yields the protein CASSPMTTQGYGYTF.

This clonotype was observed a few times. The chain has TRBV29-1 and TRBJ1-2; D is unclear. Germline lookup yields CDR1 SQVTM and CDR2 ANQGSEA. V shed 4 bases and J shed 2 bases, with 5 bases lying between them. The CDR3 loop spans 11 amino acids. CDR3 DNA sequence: TGCAGCGTTGTGTTAAACTATGGCTACACCTTC. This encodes CSVVLNYGYTF.

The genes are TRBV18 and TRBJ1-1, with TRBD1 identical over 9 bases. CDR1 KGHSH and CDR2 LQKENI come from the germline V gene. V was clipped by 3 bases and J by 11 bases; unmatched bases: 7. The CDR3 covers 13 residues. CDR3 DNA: TGTGCCAGCTCACCGTCCGGGACAGGGATCGCTTTCTTT. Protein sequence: CASSPSGTGIAFF.

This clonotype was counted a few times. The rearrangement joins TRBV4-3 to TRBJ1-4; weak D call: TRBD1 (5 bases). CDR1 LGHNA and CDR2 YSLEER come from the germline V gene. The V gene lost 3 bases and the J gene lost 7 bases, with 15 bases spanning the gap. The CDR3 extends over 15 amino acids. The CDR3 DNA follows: TGCGCCAGCAGCCAGGGGGGGGATGGCGTTGAAAAACTGTTTTTT. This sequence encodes CASSQGGDGVEKLFF.

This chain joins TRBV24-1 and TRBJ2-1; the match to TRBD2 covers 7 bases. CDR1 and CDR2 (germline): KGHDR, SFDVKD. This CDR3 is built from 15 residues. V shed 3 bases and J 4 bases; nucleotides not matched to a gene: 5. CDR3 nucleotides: TGTGCCACCAGTGATCCCGGGACTACATACAATGAGCAGTTCTTC. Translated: CATSDPGTTYNEQFF.

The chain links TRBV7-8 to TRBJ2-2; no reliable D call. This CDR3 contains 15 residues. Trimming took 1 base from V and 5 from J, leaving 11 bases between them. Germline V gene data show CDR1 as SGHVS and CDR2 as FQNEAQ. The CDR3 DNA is TGTGCCAGCAGCTTAGATTACGGCCAGACCGGGGAGCTGTTTTTT. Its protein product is CASSLDYGQTGELFF.

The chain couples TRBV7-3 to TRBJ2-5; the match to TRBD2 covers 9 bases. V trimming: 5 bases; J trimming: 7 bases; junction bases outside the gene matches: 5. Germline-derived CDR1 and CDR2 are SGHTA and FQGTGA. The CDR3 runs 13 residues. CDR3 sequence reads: CASSVAGDGTQYF. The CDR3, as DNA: TGTGCCAGCAGCGTAGCGGGAGACGGGACCCAGTACTTC.

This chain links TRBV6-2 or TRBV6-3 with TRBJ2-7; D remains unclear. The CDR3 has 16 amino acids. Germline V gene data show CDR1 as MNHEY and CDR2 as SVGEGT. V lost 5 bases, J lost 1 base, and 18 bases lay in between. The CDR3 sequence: CASSRLKEVVSYEQYF. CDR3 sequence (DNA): TGTGCCAGCAGTCGGTTGAAGGAAGTCGTATCCTACGAGCAGTACTTC.

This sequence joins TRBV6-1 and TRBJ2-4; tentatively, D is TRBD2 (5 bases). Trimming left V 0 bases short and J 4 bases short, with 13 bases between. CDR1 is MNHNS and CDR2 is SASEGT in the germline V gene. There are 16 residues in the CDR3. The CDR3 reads CASSEAPSLPKNIQYF. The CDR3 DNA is TGTGCCAGCAGTGAAGCGCCTAGCTTACCTAAAAACATTCAGTACTTC.

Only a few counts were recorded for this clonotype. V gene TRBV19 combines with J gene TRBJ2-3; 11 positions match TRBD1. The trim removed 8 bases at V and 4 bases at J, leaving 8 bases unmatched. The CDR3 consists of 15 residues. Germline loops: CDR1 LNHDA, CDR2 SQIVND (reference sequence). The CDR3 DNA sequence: TGTGCCAGTCGATCGGGACAGGGGGTGCCAGATACGCAGTATTTT. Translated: CASRSGQGVPDTQYF.

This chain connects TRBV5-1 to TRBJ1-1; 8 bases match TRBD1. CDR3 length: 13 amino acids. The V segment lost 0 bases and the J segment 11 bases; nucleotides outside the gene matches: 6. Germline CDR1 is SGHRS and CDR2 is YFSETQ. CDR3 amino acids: CASSLGPGQEAFF. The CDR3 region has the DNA TGCGCCAGCAGCTTGGGGCCGGGACAGGAGGCTTTCTTT.

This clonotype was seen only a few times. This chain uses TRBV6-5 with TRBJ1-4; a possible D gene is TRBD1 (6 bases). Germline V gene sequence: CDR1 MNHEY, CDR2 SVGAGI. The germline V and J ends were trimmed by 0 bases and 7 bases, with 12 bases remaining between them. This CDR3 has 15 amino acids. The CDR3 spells CASSYSGAYGEKLFF. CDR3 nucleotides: TGTGCCAGCAGTTACTCGGGGGCGTACGGTGAAAAACTGTTTTTT.

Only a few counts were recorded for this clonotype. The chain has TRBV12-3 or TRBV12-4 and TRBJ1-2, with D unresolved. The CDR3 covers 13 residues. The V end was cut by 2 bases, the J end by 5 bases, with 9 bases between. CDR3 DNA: TGTGCCAGCAGTTTACAGGAGATGTATGGCTACACCTTC. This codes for CASSLQEMYGYTF.

DNA of the CDR3: TGCGCCAGCAGCCAAGATCAGGGGTCCTACGAGCAGTACTTC. Residues: CASSQDQGSYEQYF. The chain employs TRBV4-3 and TRBJ2-7; maybe TRBD1 (6 bases). V shed 0 bases and J shed 1 base, with 7 bases lying between them. Per germline, CDR1 LGHNA and CDR2 YSLEER. The CDR3 contains 14 residues.

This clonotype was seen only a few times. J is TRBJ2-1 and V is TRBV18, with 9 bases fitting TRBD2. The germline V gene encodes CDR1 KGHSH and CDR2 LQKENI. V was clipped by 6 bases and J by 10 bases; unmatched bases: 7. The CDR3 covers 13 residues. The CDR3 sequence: CASSGASGDEQFF. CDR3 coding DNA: TGTGCCAGCTCGGGCGCTAGCGGGGACGAGCAGTTCTTC.

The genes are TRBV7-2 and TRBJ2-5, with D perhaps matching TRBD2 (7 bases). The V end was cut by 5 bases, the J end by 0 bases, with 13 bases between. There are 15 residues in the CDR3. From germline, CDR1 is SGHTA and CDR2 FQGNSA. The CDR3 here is CASSQGGANQETQYF. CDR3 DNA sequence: TGTGCCAGCAGCCAAGGGGGGGCGAACCAAGAGACCCAGTACTTC. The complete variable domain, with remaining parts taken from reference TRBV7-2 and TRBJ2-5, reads GAGVSQSPSNKVTEKGKDVELRCDPISGHTALYWYRQSLGQGLEFLIYFQGNSAPDKSGLPSDRFSAERTGGSVSTLTIQRTQQEDSAVYLCASSQGGANQETQYFGPGTRLLVL.

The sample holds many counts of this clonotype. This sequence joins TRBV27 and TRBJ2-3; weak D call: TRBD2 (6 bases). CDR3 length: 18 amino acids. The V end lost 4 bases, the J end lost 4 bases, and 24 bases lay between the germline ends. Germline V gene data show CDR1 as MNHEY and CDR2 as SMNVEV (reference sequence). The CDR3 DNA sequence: TGTGCCAGCAGTTCGTACGCCTGGCGAGCGGGCGTCTCAGATACGCAGTATTTT. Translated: CASSSYAWRAGVSDTQYF.